This T cell receptor beta chain was captured in a study of breast tumors, draining lymph nodes, adjacent tissues. Study-wide results and limits: Tumors had less TCR diversity than lymph nodes, more than nontumor tissue.

The V and J ends lost 4 bases and 6 bases respectively, with 11 bases between them. Germline CDR1 SGHRS, CDR2 YFSETQ. The CDR3 has 12 amino acids. TCRdb reprocessed the multiplex PCR reads via MiXCR and lists one record per CDR3 protein. The sample yields under 300,000 distinct CDR3 sequences, 34% seen once. The lymph nodes were axillary draining lymph nodes from breast cancer patients. This clonotype was counted many times. Its antigen is not identified. The TCR sequence derives from a female donor with breast cancer. Some clones in this sample may be carry-over from other donors' samples. The rearrangement links TRBV5-1 to TRBJ2-7; D remains unclear. Sequenced input: axillary lymph node tissue. The CDR3 spells CASSLDGFEQYF. The CDR3 DNA sequence: TGCGCCAGCAGCCTAGATGGGTTCGAGCAGTACTTC.